The 22 T cell receptor beta chains reported below all come from one sample, sequenced in a study of response to subunit inactivated influenza vaccine. TCRdb used MiXCR to reprocess the RT-PCR reads, holding one entry per CDR3 protein. The sample lists 550,000 to 800,000 distinct CDR3 sequences; 15% to 19% were seen once. The specimen comprised PBMCs from blood, sampled less than 13 days after vaccination. The receptors shown here come from a man between 50 and 59 years old who received an inactivated influenza vaccine.

This sequence joins TRBV3-1 and TRBJ2-7; D remains ambiguous. This CDR3 has 13 amino acids. The germline CDR1 and CDR2 sequences are LGHDT and YNNKEL (reference sequence). V was trimmed by 1 base and J by 8 bases, leaving 12 bases between them. CDR3 amino acids: CASSQAEATQQYF. The CDR3 DNA reads as TGTGCCAGCAGCCAAGCGGAAGCGACCCAGCAGTACTTC.

This clonotype was seen a few times. The chain joins TRBV29-1 to TRBJ2-5; 8 bases are shared with TRBD1. With 3 bases clipped from V and 1 base from J, the junction kept 16 bases outside the gene matches. Looked up from germline, CDR1 is SQVTM and CDR2 is ANQGSEA. This CDR3 spans 18 amino acids. CDR3 amino acids: CSVEGPPETGVGQETQYF. CDR3 in DNA: TGCAGCGTTGAGGGGCCCCCAGAGACAGGGGTGGGCCAAGAGACCCAGTACTTC.

This clonotype was observed many times. This chain connects TRBV20-1 to TRBJ2-3, with D maybe TRBD2 (6 bases). This CDR3 is built from 11 residues. Between the trimmed V and J ends, which lost 3 bases and 14 bases, there was a span of 15 bases. Germline V CDR1 and CDR2: DFQATT, SNEGSKA (reference sequence). This CDR3 is CSASLTGVGYF. For the CDR3, the DNA is TGCAGTGCTAGCCTAACGGGGGTTGGGTATTTT.

The sample holds a few counts of this clonotype. The CDR3 region has the DNA TGTGCCAGCAGGTCCGGGACAGTCTACAATGAGCAGTTCTTC. The encoded protein is CASRSGTVYNEQFF. This chain uses TRBV28 with TRBJ2-1; TRBD1 agrees at 7 bases. This CDR3 has 14 residues. V lost 6 bases to trimming and J lost 3 bases; unmatched junction nucleotides: 5. Germline V CDR1 and CDR2: MDHEN, SYDVKM.

This clonotype was seen a few times. The rearrangement joins TRBV18 to TRBJ2-3; 8 bases fit TRBD1. J was trimmed by 2 bases and V by 3 bases; bases with no gene match: 4. This CDR3 contains 15 residues. Germline CDR1 KGHSH, CDR2 LQKENI. The CDR3 sequence is CASSPGQAFTDTQYF. CDR3 sequence (DNA): TGTGCCAGCTCACCGGGACAGGCATTCACAGATACGCAGTATTTT.

This clonotype was detected many times. This chain joins TRBV12-3 or TRBV12-4 and TRBJ2-5; D remains ambiguous. The CDR3 is 13 amino acids. Between the trimmed V and J ends, which lost 3 bases and 2 bases, there was a span of 7 bases. This chain's CDR3 is CASSFWEQETQYF. CDR3 nucleotides: TGTGCCAGCAGTTTCTGGGAACAAGAGACCCAGTACTTC.

This clonotype has at least ten counts. This chain's CDR3 is CASSPPGTQLIGGYTF. The DNA for the CDR3 is TGTGCCAGCTCACCCCCCGGGACACAACTGATAGGGGGCTACACCTTC. The rearrangement links TRBV18 to TRBJ1-2; D might be TRBD1 (6 bases). The germline gives CDR1 KGHSH, CDR2 LQKENI. V lost 3 bases to trimming and J lost 8 bases, with 22 bases between them. This CDR3 has 16 amino acids.

The rearrangement joins TRBV7-2 to TRBJ2-7; 9 bases line up with TRBD1. The V and J ends lost 1 base and 7 bases, in that order; junction bases with no gene match: 11. Germline CDR1 and CDR2: SGHTA and FQGNSA. The CDR3 has 16 residues. The CDR3 DNA reads as TGTGCCAGCAGCTTAGTTGGACAGGGGCTCCGGCAGGAGCAGTACTTC. Translated: CASSLVGQGLRQEQYF.

The chain has TRBV19 and TRBJ1-2; tentatively, D is TRBD1 (5 bases). Germline V gives CDR1 LNHDA, CDR2 SQIVND (reference sequence). The V gene lost 6 bases and the J gene lost 3 bases, with 14 bases spanning the gap. This CDR3 is built from 14 residues. The CDR3 region has the DNA TGTGCCAGTAGATGGGGGAGTACGGACTATGGCTACACCTTC. This encodes CASRWGSTDYGYTF.

The rearrangement uses TRBV7-2 and TRBJ1-6; D gene ambiguous. The V and J ends lost 5 bases and 9 bases respectively, with 14 bases between them. Germline values: CDR1 SGHTA, CDR2 FQGNSA. The CDR3 is made up of 14 amino acids. The CDR3 loop reads CASSRTLETSPLHF. CDR3 nucleotide sequence: TGTGCCAGCAGCCGGACCCTCGAAACTTCACCCCTCCACTTT.

This CDR3 is CASRFNNRGSEAFF. The CDR3 DNA sequence: TGTGCCAGCAGGTTTAATAACAGGGGCTCGGAAGCTTTCTTT. This chain connects TRBV6-2 or TRBV6-3 to TRBJ1-1; 7 bases map to TRBD1. J was trimmed by 8 bases and V by 6 bases; bases with no gene match: 12. CDR1 and CDR2 (germline): MNHEY, SVGEGT. The CDR3 is 14 amino acids.

This clonotype was seen only a few times. This chain links TRBV4-3 with TRBJ2-5, with 9 bases that match TRBD2. This CDR3 region has 16 residues. Germline CDR1 LGHNA, CDR2 YSLEER. Trimming removed 4 bases from V and 5 bases from J; junction bases left unmatched: 11. CDR3 nucleotides: TGCGCCAGCAGCCTAAGAGGGGGCGCGGGAGGGGAGACCCAGTACTTC. Encoded protein: CASSLRGGAGGETQYF.

This clonotype was seen more than once but under ten times. The chain has TRBV5-1 and TRBJ1-4; 12 nucleotides align to TRBD1. From germline, CDR1 is SGHRS and CDR2 YFSETQ. This CDR3 is 16 amino acids long. V dropped 4 bases and J dropped 3; count of bases not matched to a gene: 4. DNA for the CDR3: TGCGCCAGCAGCCCCGGGACAGGGGGCTCTAATGAAAAACTGTTTTTT. Its translation is CASSPGTGGSNEKLFF.

The chain is built from TRBV6-5 and TRBJ1-1, with D uncertain. The V end lost 4 bases, the J end lost 4 bases, and 16 bases lay between the germline ends. The CDR3 runs 15 residues. The germline V gene has CDR1 MNHEY and CDR2 SVGAGI. CDR3 loop: CASSSRWASPTEAFF. The CDR3 nucleotides read TGTGCCAGCAGTTCGCGCTGGGCTTCCCCCACTGAAGCTTTCTTT.

The rearrangement joins TRBV12-3 or TRBV12-4 to TRBJ1-4, with a weak D call TRBD1 (5 bases). V was pared by 3 bases and J by 5 bases, with 13 bases between. CDR3 length: 15 amino acids. CDR3 DNA sequence: TGTGCCAGCAGTTTGGGGGTTTTTTCGAATGAAAAACTGTTTTTT. Its protein product is CASSLGVFSNEKLFF.

This chain links TRBV19 with TRBJ2-2, with 9 bases lining up with TRBD2. With 3 bases clipped from V and 5 bases from J, the junction kept 7 bases outside the gene matches. Germline V CDR1 and CDR2: LNHDA, SQIVND (reference sequence). The CDR3 is 16 amino acids. CDR3 residues: CASSIYGTSLTGELFF. Written as DNA, the CDR3 is TGTGCCAGTAGTATCTATGGGACTAGCCTTACCGGGGAGCTGTTTTTT.

In this sample, this clonotype turned up a few times. The J gene is TRBJ1-2, the V gene TRBV6-5; unclear D gene. The V end was cut by 2 bases, the J end by 4 bases, with 8 bases between. Germline loops: CDR1 MNHEY, CDR2 SVGAGI. The CDR3 loop spans 13 amino acids. In nucleotides, the CDR3 is TGTGCCAGCAGTTACGGCAGCACCTATGGCTACACCTTC. Amino acid sequence: CASSYGSTYGYTF.

The chain links TRBV6-5 to TRBJ2-5; D remains ambiguous. V lost 4 bases and J lost 2, with 8 bases in between. Germline V gene lookup returns CDR1 MNHEY and CDR2 SVGAGI. The CDR3 has 13 amino acids. CDR3 bases: TGTGCCAGCAGTTTCTACGTTCAAGAGACCCAGTACTTC. Amino acid sequence: CASSFYVQETQYF.

This clonotype has only a few counts. The chain couples TRBV7-9 to TRBJ2-3; the match to TRBD1 covers 9 bases. Germline CDR1 is SEHNR and CDR2 is FQNEAQ (reference sequence). V shed 4 bases and J 3 bases; nucleotides not matched to a gene: 5. The CDR3 is 15 amino acids. CDR3 nucleotides: TGTGCCAGCAGCTCCGGGACAGGGCGGACAGATACGCAGTATTTT. Translation: CASSSGTGRTDTQYF.

The J gene is TRBJ2-7, the V gene TRBV12-3 or TRBV12-4; 7 bases match TRBD1. V lost 5 bases, J lost 3 bases, and 10 bases stayed unmatched. The CDR3 is made up of 15 amino acids. CDR3: CASSAPGQRDYEQYF. The CDR3, as DNA: TGTGCCAGCAGTGCCCCGGGACAGAGAGACTACGAGCAGTACTTC.

This chain uses TRBV18 with TRBJ2-7; D gene uncertain. The V end was cut by 4 bases, the J end by 0 bases, with 13 bases between. The CDR3 has 15 amino acids. Germline V gene sequence: CDR1 KGHSH, CDR2 LQKENI. CDR3 coding DNA: TGTGCCAGCTCACGGTGGGATGTCGGCTCCTACGAGCAGTACTTC. Its translation: CASSRWDVGSYEQYF.

This clonotype was seen more than once but under ten times. V is TRBV5-1 and J is TRBJ2-1; 9 bases align to TRBD2. Germline V gene lookup returns CDR1 SGHRS and CDR2 YFSETQ. The trim removed 3 bases at V and 9 bases at J, leaving 10 bases unmatched. The CDR3 length is 15 residues. CDR3 protein: CASSSRLAERTEQFF. DNA for the CDR3: TGCGCCAGCAGCTCTCGACTAGCGGAGCGAACTGAGCAGTTCTTC. The full variable domain, in which reference TRBV5-1 and TRBJ2-1 provide the parts outside the CDR3, is KAGVTQTPRYLIKTRGQQVTLSCSPISGHRSVSWYQQTPGQGLQFLFEYFSETQRNKGNFPGRFSGRQFSNSRSEMNVSTLELGDSALYLCASSSRLAERTEQFFGPGTRLTVL.